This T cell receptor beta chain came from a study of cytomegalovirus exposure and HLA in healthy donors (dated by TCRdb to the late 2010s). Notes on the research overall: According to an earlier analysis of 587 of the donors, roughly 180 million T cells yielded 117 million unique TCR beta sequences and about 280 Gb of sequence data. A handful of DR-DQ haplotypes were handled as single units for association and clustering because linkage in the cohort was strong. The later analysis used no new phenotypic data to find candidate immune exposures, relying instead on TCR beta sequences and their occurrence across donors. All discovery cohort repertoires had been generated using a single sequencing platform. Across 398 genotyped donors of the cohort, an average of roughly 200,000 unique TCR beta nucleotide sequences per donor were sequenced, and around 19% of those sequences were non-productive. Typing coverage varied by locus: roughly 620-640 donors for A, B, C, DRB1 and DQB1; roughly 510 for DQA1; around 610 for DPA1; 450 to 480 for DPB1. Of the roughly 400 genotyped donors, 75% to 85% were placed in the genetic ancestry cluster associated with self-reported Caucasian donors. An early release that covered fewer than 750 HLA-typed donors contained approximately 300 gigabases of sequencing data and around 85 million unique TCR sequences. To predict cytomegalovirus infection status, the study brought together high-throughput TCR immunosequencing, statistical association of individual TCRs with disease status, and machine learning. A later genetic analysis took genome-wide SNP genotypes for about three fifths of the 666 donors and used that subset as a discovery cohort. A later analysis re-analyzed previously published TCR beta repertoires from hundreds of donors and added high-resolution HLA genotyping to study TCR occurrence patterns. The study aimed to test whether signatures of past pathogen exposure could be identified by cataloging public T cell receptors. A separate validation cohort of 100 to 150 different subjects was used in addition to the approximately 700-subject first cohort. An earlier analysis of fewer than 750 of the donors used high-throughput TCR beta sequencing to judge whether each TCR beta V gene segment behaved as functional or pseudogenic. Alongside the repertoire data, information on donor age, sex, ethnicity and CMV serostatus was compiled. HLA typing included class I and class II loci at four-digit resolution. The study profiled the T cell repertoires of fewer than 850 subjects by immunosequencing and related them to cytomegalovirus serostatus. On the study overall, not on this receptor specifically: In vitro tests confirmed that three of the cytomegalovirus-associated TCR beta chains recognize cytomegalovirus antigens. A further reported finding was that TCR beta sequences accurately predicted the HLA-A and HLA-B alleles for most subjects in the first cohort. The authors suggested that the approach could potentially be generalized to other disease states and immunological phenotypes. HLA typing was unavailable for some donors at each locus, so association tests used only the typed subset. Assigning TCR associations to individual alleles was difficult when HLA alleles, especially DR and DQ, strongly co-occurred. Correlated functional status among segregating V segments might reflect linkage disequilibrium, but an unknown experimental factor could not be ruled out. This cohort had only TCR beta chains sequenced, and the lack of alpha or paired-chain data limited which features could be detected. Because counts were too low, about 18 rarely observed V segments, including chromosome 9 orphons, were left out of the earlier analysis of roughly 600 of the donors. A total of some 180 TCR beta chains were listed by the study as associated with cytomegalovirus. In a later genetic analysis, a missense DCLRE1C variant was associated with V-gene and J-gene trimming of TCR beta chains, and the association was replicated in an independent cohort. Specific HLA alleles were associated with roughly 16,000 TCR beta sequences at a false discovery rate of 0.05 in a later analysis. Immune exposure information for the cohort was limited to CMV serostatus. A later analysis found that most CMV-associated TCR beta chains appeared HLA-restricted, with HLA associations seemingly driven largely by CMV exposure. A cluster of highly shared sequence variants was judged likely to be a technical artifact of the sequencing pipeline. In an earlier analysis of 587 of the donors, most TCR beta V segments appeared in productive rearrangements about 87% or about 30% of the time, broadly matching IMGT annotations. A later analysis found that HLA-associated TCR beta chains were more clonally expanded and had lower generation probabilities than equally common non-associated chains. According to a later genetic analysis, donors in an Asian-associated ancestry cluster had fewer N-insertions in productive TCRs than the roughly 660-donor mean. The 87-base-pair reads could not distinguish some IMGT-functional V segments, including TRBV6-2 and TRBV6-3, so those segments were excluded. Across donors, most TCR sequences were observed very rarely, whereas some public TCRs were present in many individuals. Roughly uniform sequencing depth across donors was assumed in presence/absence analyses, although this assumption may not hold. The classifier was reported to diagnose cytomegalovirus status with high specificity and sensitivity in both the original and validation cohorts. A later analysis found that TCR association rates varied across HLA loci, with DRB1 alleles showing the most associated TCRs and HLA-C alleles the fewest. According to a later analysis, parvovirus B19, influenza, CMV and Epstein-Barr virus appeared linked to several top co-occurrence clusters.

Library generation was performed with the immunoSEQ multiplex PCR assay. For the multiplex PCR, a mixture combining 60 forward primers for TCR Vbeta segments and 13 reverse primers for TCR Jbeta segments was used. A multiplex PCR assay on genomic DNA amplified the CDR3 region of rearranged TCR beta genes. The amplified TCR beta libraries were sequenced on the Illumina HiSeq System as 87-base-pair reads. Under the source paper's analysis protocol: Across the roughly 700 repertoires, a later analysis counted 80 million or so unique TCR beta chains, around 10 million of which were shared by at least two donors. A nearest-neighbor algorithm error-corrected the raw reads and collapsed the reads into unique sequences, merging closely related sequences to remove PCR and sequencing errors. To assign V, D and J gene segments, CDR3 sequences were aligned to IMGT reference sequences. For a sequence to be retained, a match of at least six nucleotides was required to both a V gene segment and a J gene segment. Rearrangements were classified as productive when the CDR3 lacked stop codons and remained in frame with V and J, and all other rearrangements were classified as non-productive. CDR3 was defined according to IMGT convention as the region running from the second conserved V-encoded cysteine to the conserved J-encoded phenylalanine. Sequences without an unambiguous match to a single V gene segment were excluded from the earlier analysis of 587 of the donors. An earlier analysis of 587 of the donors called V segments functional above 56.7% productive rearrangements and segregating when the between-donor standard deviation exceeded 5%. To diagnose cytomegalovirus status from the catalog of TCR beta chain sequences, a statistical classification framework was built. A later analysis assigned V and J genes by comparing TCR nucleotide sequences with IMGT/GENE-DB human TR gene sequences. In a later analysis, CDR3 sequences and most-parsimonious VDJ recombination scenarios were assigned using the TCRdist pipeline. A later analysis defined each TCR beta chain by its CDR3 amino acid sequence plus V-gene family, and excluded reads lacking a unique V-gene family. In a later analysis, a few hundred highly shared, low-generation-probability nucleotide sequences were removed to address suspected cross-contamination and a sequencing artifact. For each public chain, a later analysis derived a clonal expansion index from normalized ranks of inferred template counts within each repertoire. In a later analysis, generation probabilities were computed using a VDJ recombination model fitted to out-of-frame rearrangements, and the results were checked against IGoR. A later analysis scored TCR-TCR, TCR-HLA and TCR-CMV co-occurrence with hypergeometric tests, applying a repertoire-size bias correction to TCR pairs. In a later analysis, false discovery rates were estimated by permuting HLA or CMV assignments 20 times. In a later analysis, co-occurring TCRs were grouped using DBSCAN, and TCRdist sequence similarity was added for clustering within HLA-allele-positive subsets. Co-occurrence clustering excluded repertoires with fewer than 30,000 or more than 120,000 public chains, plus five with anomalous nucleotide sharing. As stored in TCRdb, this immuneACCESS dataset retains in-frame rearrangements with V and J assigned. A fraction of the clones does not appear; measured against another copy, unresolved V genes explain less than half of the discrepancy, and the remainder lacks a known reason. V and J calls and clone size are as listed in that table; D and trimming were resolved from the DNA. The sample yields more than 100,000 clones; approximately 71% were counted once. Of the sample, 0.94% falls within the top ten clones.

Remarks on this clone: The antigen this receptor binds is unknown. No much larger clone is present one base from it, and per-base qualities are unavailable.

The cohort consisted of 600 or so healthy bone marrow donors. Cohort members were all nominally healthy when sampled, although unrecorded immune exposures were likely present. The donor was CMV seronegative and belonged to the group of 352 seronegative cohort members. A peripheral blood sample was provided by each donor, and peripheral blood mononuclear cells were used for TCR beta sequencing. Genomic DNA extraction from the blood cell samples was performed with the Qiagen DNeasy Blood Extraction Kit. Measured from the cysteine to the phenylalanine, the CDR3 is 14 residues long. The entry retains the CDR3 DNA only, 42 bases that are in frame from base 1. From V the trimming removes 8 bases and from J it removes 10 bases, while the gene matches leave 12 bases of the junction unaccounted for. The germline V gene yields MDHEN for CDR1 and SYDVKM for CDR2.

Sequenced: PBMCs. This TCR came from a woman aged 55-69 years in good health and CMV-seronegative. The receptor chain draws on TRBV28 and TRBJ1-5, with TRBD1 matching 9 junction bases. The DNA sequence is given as TGTGCCAGCGGCCGACAGGGGGGGAGTGACCCCCAGCATTTT. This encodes CASGRQGGSDPQHF.